A single sample is the source of the 18 T cell receptor beta chains below, sequenced in a study of T cell clonotyping in hematopoietic cell transplantation. The method was immunoSEQ multiplex PCR; TCRdb's version includes in-frame clones alone and lacks a portion of them. The sample holds about 29,000 clones; 80% to 95% are singletons and the top ten take over 8.5%. Sequences were derived from PBMCs, sampled 100 days after allogeneic stem cell transplant. The receptors stem from a female patient aged 50 to 65 who had an allogeneic stem cell transplant from a related donor, so the T cells may come from the graft donor. Some clones in this sample may be carry-over from other donors' samples.

The chain uses TRBV30 and TRBJ1-1; maybe TRBD1 (5 bases). CDR3 size: 13 residues. The V end lost 5 bases, the J end lost 4 bases, and 14 bases lay between the germline ends. Germline assignment: CDR1 GTSNPN and CDR2 SVGIG (reference sequence). CDR3 sequence: CAWGKAGGTEAFF. The CDR3 DNA reads TGTGCCTGGGGGAAGGCGGGGGGCACTGAAGCTTTCTTT.

The rearrangement links TRBV7-9 to TRBJ1-2; D ambiguous. CDR3 length equals 13 residues. CDR1 and CDR2 from the germline V gene are SEHNR and FQNEAQ (reference sequence). V was clipped by 2 bases and J by 8 bases, with 12 bases between them. Here the CDR3 reads CASSLSNLGGYTF. CDR3 DNA sequence: TGTGCCAGCAGCTTATCCAATTTGGGGGGCTACACCTTC.

The gene calls are TRBV18 and TRBJ1-1, with a possible D match to TRBD1 (5 bases). Germline CDR1 KGHSH, CDR2 LQKENI. The CDR3 contains 12 residues. V was clipped by 6 bases and J by 6 bases, with 11 bases between them. CDR3 sequence (DNA): TGTGCCAGCTCTTCGGAGACAGCTGAAGCTTTCTTT. Translation gives CASSSETAEAFF.

The rearrangement joins TRBV11-2 to TRBJ2-7; D ambiguous. V dropped 3 bases and J dropped 3 bases, with 6 bases sitting between them. The CDR3 contains 12 residues. Germline V CDR1 and CDR2: SGHAT, FQNNGV. Here the CDR3 reads CASSFSVYEQYF. The DNA for the CDR3 is TGTGCCAGCAGCTTCTCCGTCTACGAGCAGTACTTC. Combining the CDR3 with reference TRBV11-2 and TRBJ2-7 gives the whole variable domain EAGVAQSPRYKIIEKRQSVAFWCNPISGHATLYWYQQILGQGPKLLIQFQNNGVVDDSQLPKDRFSAERLKGVDSTLKIQPAKLEDSAVYLCASSFSVYEQYFGPGTRLTVT.

The V gene is TRBV19, the J gene TRBJ1-5; D possibly corresponds to TRBD1 (6 bases). The germline gives CDR1 LNHDA, CDR2 SQIVND (reference sequence). This CDR3 comprises 15 residues. Trimming pared 6 bases from V and 6 bases from J, leaving 18 bases between. CDR3 in DNA: TGTGCCAGTAGCAGAGGGGGGGGTCTGGCTCAGCCCCAGCATTTT. Protein product: CASSRGGGLAQPQHF.

V usage is TRBV19 and J usage is TRBJ2-2, with D perhaps TRBD1 or TRBD2 (5 bases each). The CDR3 loop spans 18 amino acids. CDR1 and CDR2 from the germline V gene are LNHDA and SQIVND (reference sequence). V was trimmed by 4 bases and J by 3 bases, leaving 21 bases between them. The CDR3 sequence is CASSRRGALGAHTGELFF. For the CDR3, the DNA is TGTGCCAGTAGTAGAAGGGGCGCGTTGGGAGCGCACACCGGGGAGCTGTTTTTT. The full variable domain, in which reference TRBV19 and TRBJ2-2 provide the parts outside the CDR3, is DGGITQSPKYLFRKEGQNVTLSCEQNLNHDAMYWYRQDPGQGLRLIYYSQIVNDFQKGDIAEGYSVSREKKESFPLTVTSAQKNPTAFYLCASSRRGALGAHTGELFFGEGSRLTVL.

The CDR3 spells CASSIMIRGAFF. The CDR3 DNA follows: TGTGCCAGTAGTATAATGATTCGAGGAGCTTTCTTT. This chain connects TRBV19 to TRBJ1-1, with D uncertain. V lost 2 bases, J lost 10 bases, and 11 bases lay in between. Germline assignment: CDR1 LNHDA and CDR2 SQIVND (reference sequence). CDR3 length: 12 residues.

The sample holds one count of this clone. The J gene is TRBJ2-7, the V gene TRBV6-1; D might be TRBD2 (6 bases). CDR1 and CDR2 (germline): MNHNS, SASEGT. V lost 5 bases and J lost 5, with 19 bases in between. The CDR3 is 15 residues long. CDR3 protein: CASSSPGTPRNEQYF. The DNA of the CDR3 is TGTGCCAGCAGTTCCCCCGGGACTCCTCGAAACGAGCAGTACTTC.

This clone was detected only once. The V call is TRBV27, the J call TRBJ1-1; TRBD1 matches at 7 bases. The CDR3 is made up of 14 amino acids. CDR1 is MNHEY, CDR2 SMNVEV, per germline (reference sequence). V dropped 0 bases and J dropped 6; count of bases not matched to a gene: 4. The CDR3 loop reads CASSLSLDRSEAFF. For the CDR3, the DNA is TGTGCCAGCAGTTTATCCTTGGACAGGTCTGAAGCTTTCTTT.

The genes are TRBV5-4 and TRBJ2-3, with 8 bases fitting TRBD2. Per germline, CDR1 SGHNT and CDR2 YYREEE (reference sequence). The CDR3 is 16 residues long. The trim removed 4 bases at V and 2 bases at J, leaving 9 bases unmatched. CDR3 bases: TGTGCCAGCAGCCTGGGGAGCGGGGGATACACAGATACGCAGTATTTT. Residues: CASSLGSGGYTDTQYF. Full variable domain (remainder filled in from reference TRBV5-4 and TRBJ2-3): ETGVTQSPTHLIKTRGQQVTLRCSSQSGHNTVSWYQQALGQGPQFIFQYYREEENGRGNFPPRFSGLQFPNYSSELNVNALELDDSALYLCASSLGSGGYTDTQYFGPGTRLTVL.

V gene TRBV19 combines with J gene TRBJ2-1; D is ambiguous. CDR1 is LNHDA and CDR2 is SQIVND in the germline V gene (reference sequence). The CDR3 has 13 residues. The ends were cut back, 1 base at V and 5 bases at J, with 6 bases in the middle. In nucleotides, the CDR3 is TGTGCCAGTAGTATAGTGCCTAACAATGAGCAGTTCTTC. Translated, it gives CASSIVPNNEQFF.

CDR3 sequence: CASSVSTDPFSPLHF. Written as DNA, the CDR3 is TGTGCCAGCAGCGTTAGTACGGACCCTTTCTCACCCCTCCACTTT. This chain links TRBV9 with TRBJ1-6; D ambiguous. CDR1 is SGDLS, CDR2 YYNGEE, per germline. The ends were cut back, 2 bases at V and 10 bases at J, with 16 bases in the middle. The CDR3 spans 15 residues.

To note about this clone: The junction does not match germline at one end; this may be a read error. V is TRBV5-1 and J is TRBJ1-4; D not certain. Germline V CDR1 and CDR2: SGHRS, YFSETQ. The CDR3 is 12 amino acids. The CDR3, as DNA: TGCGCCAGCAGAACGCCTGAGGGCCCGGAGGCTTTT. Residues: CASRTPEGPEAF.

V gene TRBV27 combines with J gene TRBJ2-7; 7 bases agree with TRBD1. In germline, CDR1 is MNHEY, CDR2 SMNVEV (reference sequence). Trimming removed 5 bases from V and 3 bases from J; junction bases left unmatched: 1. The CDR3 runs to 12 residues. CDR3 residues: CASSRDSYEQYF. As DNA, the CDR3 is TGTGCCAGCAGTAGGGACAGCTACGAGCAGTACTTC.

The V gene is TRBV6-5, the J gene TRBJ1-3; D is unresolved. Germline V gives CDR1 MNHEY, CDR2 SVGAGI. V lost 0 bases to trimming and J lost 0 bases, with 9 bases between them. CDR3 length: 16 amino acids. CDR3 DNA: TGTGCCAGCAGTTACTCGAGCCAGGTCTCTGGAAACACCATATATTTT. It translates to CASSYSSQVSGNTIYF.

The chain is built from TRBV5-1 and TRBJ1-2, with TRBD1 as a possible D gene (5 bases). Per the germline V gene, CDR1 is SGHRS and CDR2 is YFSETQ. V dropped 5 bases and J dropped 1 base, with 21 bases sitting between them. There are 17 residues in the CDR3. The CDR3 region is CASSLSSGGADNYGYTF. Here the CDR3 DNA reads TGCGCCAGCAGTTTGTCCAGTGGCGGGGCCGATAACTATGGCTACACCTTC.

The chain employs TRBV5-4 and TRBJ2-7; a weak D match, TRBD1 (6 bases). V was clipped by 2 bases and J by 6 bases, with 18 bases between them. The CDR3 runs to 15 residues. Per germline, CDR1 SGHNT and CDR2 YYREEE (reference sequence). The chain's CDR3 is CASSFLAGVPSEQYF. CDR3 coding DNA: TGTGCCAGCAGCTTCCTGGCAGGGGTCCCCTCCGAGCAGTACTTC.

The chain employs TRBV15 and TRBJ2-7, with a possible D match to TRBD1 (6 bases). Germline CDR1 is LNHNV and CDR2 is YYDKDF (reference sequence). The V gene lost 1 base and the J gene lost 3 bases, with 16 bases spanning the gap. The CDR3 totals 16 residues. The CDR3 region is CATSRGPGTPNYEQYF. CDR3 bases: TGTGCCACCAGCAGAGGTCCCGGGACACCAAACTACGAGCAGTACTTC.